The clone carrying this T cell receptor (beta chain) has at least ten counts. Its specificity is not known. The record originates from a study of T cell repertoires in cytomegalovirus infection. Study-level results: Predominance within the ex vivo response was attributable to HLA-C-restricted CMV-specific TCR beta clonotypes. People with CMV and the relevant HLA were identified by cumulative public TCR beta family frequency.

TCRdb processed the reads anew with MiXCR; each CDR3 protein has one entry. There are 550,000 to 700,000 distinct CDR3 sequences in the sample; around 40% occur only once, and about 48% lies in the top ten. This CDR3 is built from 16 residues. The V segment lost 5 bases and the J segment 0 bases; nucleotides outside the gene matches: 7. Germline V gives CDR1 SGHNT, CDR2 YENEEA. This chain links TRBV11-3 with TRBJ2-1; 7 nucleotides align to TRBD2. The clonotype was recovered from a human donor in good health (CMV status not recorded). Some clones in this sample may be carry-over from other donors' samples. Here the sequenced sample was cultured PBMCs, taken from culture after CMV antigen stimulation. Here the CDR3 reads CASSPRGDPSYNEQFF. The CDR3 DNA reads TGTGCCAGCAGCCCTCGGGGGGACCCCTCCTACAATGAGCAGTTCTTC. The entire variable domain, with the rest obtained from reference TRBV11-3 and TRBJ2-1, is as follows: EAGVVQSPRYKIIEKKQPVAFWCNPISGHNTLYWYLQNLGQGPELLIRYENEEAVDDSQLPKDRFSAERLKGVDSTLKIQPAELGDSAVYLCASSPRGDPSYNEQFFGPGTRLTVL.